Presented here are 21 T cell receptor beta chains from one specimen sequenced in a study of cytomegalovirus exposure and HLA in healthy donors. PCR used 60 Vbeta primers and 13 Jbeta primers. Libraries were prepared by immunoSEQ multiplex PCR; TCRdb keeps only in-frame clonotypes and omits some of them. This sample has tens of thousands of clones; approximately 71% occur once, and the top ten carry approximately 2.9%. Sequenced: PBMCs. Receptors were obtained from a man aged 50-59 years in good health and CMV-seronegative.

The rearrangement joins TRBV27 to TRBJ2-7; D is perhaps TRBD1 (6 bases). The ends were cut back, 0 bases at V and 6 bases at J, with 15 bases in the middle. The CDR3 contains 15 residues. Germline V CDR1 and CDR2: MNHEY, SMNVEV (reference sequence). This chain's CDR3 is CASSLSGRTESEQYV. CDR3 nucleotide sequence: TGTGCCAGCAGTTTATCGGGAAGGACAGAGTCCGAGCAGTACGTC.

This chain's CDR3 is CASSENRASYGYTF. CDR3 coding DNA: TGTGCCAGCAGTGAAAACAGGGCAAGCTATGGCTACACCTTC. The chain carries TRBV6-1 and TRBJ1-2; weak D call: TRBD1 (6 bases). The CDR3 runs 14 residues. V gave up 2 bases and J gave up 4 bases, with 11 bases separating them. CDR1 is MNHNS, CDR2 SASEGT, per germline.

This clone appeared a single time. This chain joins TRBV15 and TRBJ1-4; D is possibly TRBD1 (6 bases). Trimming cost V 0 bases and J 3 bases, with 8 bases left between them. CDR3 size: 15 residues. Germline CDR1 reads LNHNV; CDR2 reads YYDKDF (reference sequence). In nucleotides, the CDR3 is TGTGCCACCAGCAGAGAGGCAGGGGCTAATGAAAAACTGTTTTTT. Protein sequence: CATSREAGANEKLFF.

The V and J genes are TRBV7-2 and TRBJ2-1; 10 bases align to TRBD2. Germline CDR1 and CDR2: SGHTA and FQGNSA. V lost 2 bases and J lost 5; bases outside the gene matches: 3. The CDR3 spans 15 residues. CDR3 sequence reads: CASSLSLAGDNEQFF. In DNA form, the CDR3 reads TGTGCCAGCAGCTTAAGCCTAGCGGGGGACAATGAGCAGTTCTTC.

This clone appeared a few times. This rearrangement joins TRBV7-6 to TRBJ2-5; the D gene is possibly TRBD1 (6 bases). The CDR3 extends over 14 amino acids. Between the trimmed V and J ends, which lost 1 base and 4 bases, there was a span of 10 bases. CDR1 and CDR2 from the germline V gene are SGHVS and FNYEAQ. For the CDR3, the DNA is TGTGCCAGCAGCTTAGTCTCACAGGGAGAGACCCAGTACTTC. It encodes CASSLVSQGETQYF.

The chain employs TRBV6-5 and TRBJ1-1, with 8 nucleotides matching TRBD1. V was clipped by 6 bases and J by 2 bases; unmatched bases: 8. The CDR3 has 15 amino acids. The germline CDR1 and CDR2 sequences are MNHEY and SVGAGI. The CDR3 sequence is CASRTVQGGNTEAFF. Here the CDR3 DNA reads TGTGCCAGCAGGACCGTACAGGGGGGAAACACTGAAGCTTTCTTT.

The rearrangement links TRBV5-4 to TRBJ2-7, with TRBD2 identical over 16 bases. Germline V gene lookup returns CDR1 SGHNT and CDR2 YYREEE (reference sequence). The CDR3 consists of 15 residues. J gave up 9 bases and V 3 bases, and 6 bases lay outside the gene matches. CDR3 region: CASSSGTSGRGVQYV. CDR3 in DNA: TGTGCCAGCAGCTCCGGGACTAGCGGGAGGGGGGTGCAGTACGTC.

In nucleotides, the CDR3 is TGTGCCAGCAGTCAACGGACAGGGGTGTTACACGAGCAGTACTTC. Protein sequence: CASSQRTGVLHEQYF. This chain uses TRBV28 with TRBJ2-7, with 9 bases lining up with TRBD1. The CDR3 length is 15 residues. Trimming took 5 bases from V and 5 from J; bases not matched to a gene: 10. From germline, CDR1 is MDHEN and CDR2 SYDVKM.

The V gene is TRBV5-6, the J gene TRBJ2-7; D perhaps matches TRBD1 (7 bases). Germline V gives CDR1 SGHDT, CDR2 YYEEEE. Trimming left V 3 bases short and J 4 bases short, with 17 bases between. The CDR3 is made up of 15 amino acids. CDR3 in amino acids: CASSSFGGQPYEQYF. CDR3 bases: TGTGCCAGCAGCTCTTTCGGGGGACAGCCTTACGAGCAGTACTTC. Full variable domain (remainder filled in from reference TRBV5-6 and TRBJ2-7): DAGVTQSPTHLIKTRGQQVTLRCSPKSGHDTVSWYQQALGQGPQFIFQYYEEEERQRGNFPDRFSGHQFPNYSSELNVNALLLGDSALYLCASSSFGGQPYEQYFGPGTRLTVT.

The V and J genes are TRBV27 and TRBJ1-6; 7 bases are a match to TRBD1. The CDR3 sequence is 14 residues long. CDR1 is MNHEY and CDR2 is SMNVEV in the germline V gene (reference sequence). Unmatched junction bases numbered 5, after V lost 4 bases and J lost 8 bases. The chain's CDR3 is CASSWDSNYSPLHF. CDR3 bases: TGTGCCAGCAGTTGGGACAGTAACTATTCACCCCTCCACTTT.

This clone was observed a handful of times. This CDR3 reads CASSPGGARGGYNEQFF. DNA for the CDR3: TGTGCCAGCAGCCCCGGGGGGGCCCGGGGAGGCTACAATGAGCAGTTCTTC. This chain connects TRBV28 to TRBJ2-1; TRBD2 agrees at 8 bases. Germline V gives CDR1 MDHEN, CDR2 SYDVKM. Unmatched junction bases numbered 13, after V lost 6 bases and J lost 3 bases. The CDR3 is made up of 17 amino acids.

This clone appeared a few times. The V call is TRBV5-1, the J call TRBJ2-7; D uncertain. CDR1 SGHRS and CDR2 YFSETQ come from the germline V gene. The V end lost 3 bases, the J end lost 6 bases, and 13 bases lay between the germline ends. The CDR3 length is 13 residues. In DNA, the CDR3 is TGCGCCAGCAGCTGGAGTCCCCTCAGCGAGCAGTACGTC. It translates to CASSWSPLSEQYV.

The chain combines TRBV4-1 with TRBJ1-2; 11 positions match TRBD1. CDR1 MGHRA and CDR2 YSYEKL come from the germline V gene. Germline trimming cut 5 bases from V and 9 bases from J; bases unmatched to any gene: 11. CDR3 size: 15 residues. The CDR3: CASSLQGQGVRRYTF. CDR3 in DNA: TGCGCCAGCAGCTTACAGGGACAGGGGGTCCGACGCTACACCTTC.

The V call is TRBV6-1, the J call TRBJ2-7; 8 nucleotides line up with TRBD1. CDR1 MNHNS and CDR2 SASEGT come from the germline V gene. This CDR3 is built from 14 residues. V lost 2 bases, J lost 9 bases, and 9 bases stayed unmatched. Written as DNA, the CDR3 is TGTGCCAGCAGTGAATTAGGACAGGGAGAAAGGCAGTACTTC. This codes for CASSELGQGERQYF.

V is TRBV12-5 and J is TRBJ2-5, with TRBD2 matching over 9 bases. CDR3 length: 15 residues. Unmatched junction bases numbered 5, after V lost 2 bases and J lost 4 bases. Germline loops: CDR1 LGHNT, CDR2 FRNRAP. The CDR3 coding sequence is TGTGCTAGTGGTTTGCGCGGGAGGGCCGCAGAGACCCAGTACTTC. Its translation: CASGLRGRAAETQYF.

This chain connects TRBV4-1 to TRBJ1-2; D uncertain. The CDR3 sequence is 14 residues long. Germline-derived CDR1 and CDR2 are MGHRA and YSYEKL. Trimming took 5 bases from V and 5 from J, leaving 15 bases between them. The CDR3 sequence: CASSYRVLNYGYTF. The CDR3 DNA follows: TGCGCCAGCAGCTACCGGGTCCTCAATTATGGCTACACCTTC.

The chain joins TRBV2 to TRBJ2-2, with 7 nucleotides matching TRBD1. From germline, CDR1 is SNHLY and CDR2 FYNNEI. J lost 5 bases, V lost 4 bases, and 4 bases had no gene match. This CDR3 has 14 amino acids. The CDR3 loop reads CASSVRGLTGELFF. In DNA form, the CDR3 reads TGTGCCAGCAGTGTTAGGGGGCTGACCGGGGAGCTGTTTTTT.

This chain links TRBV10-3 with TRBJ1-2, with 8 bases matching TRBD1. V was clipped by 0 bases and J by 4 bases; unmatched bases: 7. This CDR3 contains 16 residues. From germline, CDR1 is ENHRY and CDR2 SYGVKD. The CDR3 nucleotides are TGTGCCATCAGTGAGTCTCCCGGGACAGGTTCCTATGGCTACACCTTC. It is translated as CAISESPGTGSYGYTF.

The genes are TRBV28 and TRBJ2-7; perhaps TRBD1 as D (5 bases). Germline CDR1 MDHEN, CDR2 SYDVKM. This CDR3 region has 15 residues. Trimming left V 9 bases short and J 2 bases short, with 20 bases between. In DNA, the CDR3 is TGTGCCAGTGGTGGGCAGGGTCATCTCGCCTACGAGCAGTACTTC. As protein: CASGGQGHLAYEQYF. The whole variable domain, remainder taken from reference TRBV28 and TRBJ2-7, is DVKVTQSSRYLVKRTGEKVFLECVQDMDHENMFWYRQDPGLGLRLIYFSYDVKMKEKGDIPEGYSVSREKKERFSLILESASTNQTSMYLCASGGQGHLAYEQYFGPGTRLTVT.

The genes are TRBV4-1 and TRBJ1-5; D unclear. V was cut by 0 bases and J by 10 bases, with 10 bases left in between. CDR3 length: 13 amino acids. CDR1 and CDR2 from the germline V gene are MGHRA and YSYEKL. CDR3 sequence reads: CASSQDLGLPQHF. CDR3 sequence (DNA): TGCGCCAGCAGCCAAGATCTGGGCTTACCCCAGCATTTT.

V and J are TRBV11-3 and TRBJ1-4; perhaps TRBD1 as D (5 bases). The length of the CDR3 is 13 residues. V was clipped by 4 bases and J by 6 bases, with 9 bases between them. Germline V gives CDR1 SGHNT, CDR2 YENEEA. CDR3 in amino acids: CASSWTTYEKLFF. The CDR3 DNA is TGTGCCAGCAGCTGGACAACCTATGAAAAACTGTTTTTT.